The rows below give T cell receptor beta chains drawn from one sample of a study of PD-L1 blockade in urothelial cancer. Here immunoSEQ multiplex PCR was the method, and the copy in TCRdb shows in-frame clones only, minus some. The sample lists some 87,000 clones; about nine tenths were seen once. Source: PBMCs, taken around atezolizumab (anti-PD-L1) treatment. The receptors stem from a man in his 60s with urothelial cancer. CDR3s leave out the opening cysteine and the closing phenylalanine or tryptophan. Each record gives: V gene, CDR3 protein.

>TRBV5-1
ASSPGQGREKLF
>TRBV6-6
ATQRISNQPQH
>TRBV5-1
ASMQGPLETEAF
>TRBV30
AWSVGTAVYNEQF
>TRBV19
ASSILAGQSSFHEQY
>TRBV5-1
ASSPGLESTDTQY
>TRBV7-6
ASSLDPGKVETQY
>TRBV6-5
ASTKTGGRELF
>TRBV10-3
AIAGGRADTQY
>TRBV10-2
ASSELETQY
>TRBV2
ASAASGIMDTQY
>TRBV5-4
ASSAGGRGLTYEQY
>TRBV11-1
ASSYAGGGYNEQF
>TRBV6-5
ASSVWLPGANVLT
>TRBV29-1
SVSSGMYEQY
>TRBV2
ASSEASRGNAEAF
>TRBV11-2
ASSQVGRGTDTQY
>TRBV28
ASSPSARGLY
>TRBV6-1
ASSEDTGTGSGETQY
>TRBV5-1
ASSLDRGPGNTIY
>TRBV19
ASSVSATVNEQF
>TRBV5-4
ASSRPTGGDEQY
>TRBV5-1
ASSSGQSANTGELF
>TRBV2
ASSGQGGSPSQPQH
>TRBV10-3
AISTTGNTEAF
>TRBV6-5
ASSYSWTDYEQY
>TRBV28
ASSFDVLREQY
>TRBV28
ASSLLGTDQPQH
>TRBV19
ASSIRTAPGTEAF
>TRBV5-4
ASSLDELGAGGYT
>TRBV5-1
ASSLRETQY
>TRBV5-1
ASSGDRGMNTEAF
>TRBV9
ASSVGLEPLGYT
>TRBV6-1
ASSEGLGNTIY
>TRBV30
AWTSGLNYGYT
>TRBV19
ATTQTSGGAGGELF
>TRBV7-9
ASSINGDRNEQY
>TRBV30
AWTGTAGLSYEQY
>TRBV6-4
ASSGEDRGRDTEAF
>TRBV20-1
SGASLETQY
>TRBV28
ASQLGAYEQY
>TRBV7-3
ASSPGKGTYEQY
>TRBV14
ASSQVQGFPYEQY
>TRBV18
ASSPGQGSTDTQY
>TRBV7-6
ASSSPGREQF
>TRBV6-5
ASAIYTDTEAF